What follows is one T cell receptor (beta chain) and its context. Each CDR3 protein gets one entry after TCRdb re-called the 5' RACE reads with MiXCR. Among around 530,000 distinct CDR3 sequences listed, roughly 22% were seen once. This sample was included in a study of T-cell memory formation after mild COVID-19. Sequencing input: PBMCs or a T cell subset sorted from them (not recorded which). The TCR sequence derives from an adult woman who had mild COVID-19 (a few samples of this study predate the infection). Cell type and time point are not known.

The CDR3 sequence: CASSQGTGGDEQFF. In nucleotides, the CDR3 is TGTGCCAGCAGCCAGGGTACAGGGGGCGATGAGCAGTTCTTC. This chain links TRBV4-2 with TRBJ2-1, with 9 bases identical to TRBD1. The trim removed 3 bases at V and 8 bases at J, leaving 5 bases unmatched. CDR1 is LGHNA and CDR2 is YNFKEQ in the germline V gene. The CDR3 spans 14 residues.